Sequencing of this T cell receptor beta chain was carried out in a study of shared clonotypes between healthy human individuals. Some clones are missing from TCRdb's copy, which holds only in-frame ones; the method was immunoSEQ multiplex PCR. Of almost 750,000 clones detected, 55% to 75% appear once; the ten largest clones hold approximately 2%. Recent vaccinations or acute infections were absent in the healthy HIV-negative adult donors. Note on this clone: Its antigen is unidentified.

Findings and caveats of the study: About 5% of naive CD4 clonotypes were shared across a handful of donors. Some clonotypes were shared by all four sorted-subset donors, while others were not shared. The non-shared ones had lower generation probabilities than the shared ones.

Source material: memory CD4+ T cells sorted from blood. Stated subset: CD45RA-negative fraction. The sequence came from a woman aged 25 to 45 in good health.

CDR3 nucleotide sequence: TGTGCCAGTAGGAGGGACAGGGGTTCCTACAATGAGCAGTTCTTC. Its translation: CASRRDRGSYNEQFF. The chain couples TRBV19 to TRBJ2-1, with TRBD1 matching over 10 bases. V shed 6 bases, J shed 1 base, and the junction held 3 bases outside the gene matches. Looked up from germline, CDR1 is LNHDA and CDR2 is SQIVND (reference sequence). The CDR3 has 15 residues.